This T cell receptor beta chain emerged from a study of molecular identifiers for immune sequencing clone quantification. Study details: Four portions were sequenced after RNA from approximately 22,000 or 94,000 naive CD8 cells was split five ways in replicates.

Listed TCR primers and previously described methods were used for bulk TCR libraries. TCRdb reanalysed the PCR reads using MiXCR and keeps one entry per CDR3 protein. The sample records a few hundred thousand distinct CDR3 sequences, about 21% being singletons. Ten or more counts support this clonotype. Its antigen is currently unknown. General study findings and limits: For highly expanded clones, sizes could be underestimated when identical TCR molecules share a barcode. Even with one million naive cells present, spiked Jurkat TCR RNA from one cell was reportedly detectable.

The germline V gene encodes CDR1 SGHVS and CDR2 FQNEAQ. Trimming at V came to 5 bases and at J to 4 bases, leaving 6 bases not matched to a gene. The CDR3 loop spans 15 amino acids. The chain links TRBV7-8 to TRBJ1-5; 9 positions agree with TRBD1. Material for sequencing was naive CD8+ T cells from blood, with Jurkat cell RNA spiked in. Subset noted: FACS-sorted CD8+CD4-CCR7+CD45RA+ naive T cells. The receptor was derived from a human donor in good health. Some libraries in this study had Jurkat cell RNA spiked in. The CDR3: CASSSTGGVNQPQHF. The DNA for the CDR3 is TGTGCCAGCAGCAGCACAGGGGGCGTAAATCAGCCCCAGCATTTT.